Following are 27 T cell receptor beta chains from one sample sequenced in a study of shared clonotypes between healthy human individuals. Method: immunoSEQ multiplex PCR; TCRdb's copy keeps in-frame clones and lacks some. The data contain about 1,500,000 clones, around 95% of them singletons. Material for sequencing was naive CD4+ T cells sorted from blood. Subset described: CD45RA+ positively selected. The receptors originated from a man aged 25 to 40 in good health.

This clone was seen a single time. The chain links TRBV27 to TRBJ1-5, with 9 bases aligning to TRBD1. This CDR3 contains 16 residues. Germline loops: CDR1 MNHEY, CDR2 SMNVEV (reference sequence). V shed 1 base, J shed 0 bases, and the junction held 1 base outside the gene matches. The CDR3 DNA follows: TGTGCCAGCAGTTTATTGGGACAGGGTAGCAATCAGCCCCAGCATTTT. Its translation: CASSLLGQGSNQPQHF.

This chain uses TRBV5-1 with TRBJ2-7; TRBD2 matches 10 bases. This CDR3 has 15 amino acids. Trimming at V came to 4 bases and at J to 4 bases, leaving 8 bases not matched to a gene. The germline V gene encodes CDR1 SGHRS and CDR2 YFSETQ. The CDR3 coding sequence is TGCGCCAGCAGCGGAGGACTAGCGGTGAATTACGAGCAGTACTTC. As protein: CASSGGLAVNYEQYF.

The DNA of the CDR3 is TGCGCCAGCAGCGACGGGCTAAGGGGCACCGGGGAGCTGTTTTTT. It translates to CASSDGLRGTGELFF. This rearrangement joins TRBV4-1 to TRBJ2-2; D might be TRBD1 (5 bases). Germline V gives CDR1 MGHRA, CDR2 YSYEKL. The CDR3 runs 15 residues. V dropped 5 bases and J dropped 4 bases, with 14 bases sitting between them.

The V call is TRBV5-4, the J call TRBJ2-5, with TRBD1 matching over 7 bases. Losses at the gene ends were 3 bases for V and 4 bases for J; bases not matched to a gene: 9. The CDR3 is 15 residues long. The germline CDR1 and CDR2 sequences are SGHNT and YYREEE (reference sequence). DNA for the CDR3: TGTGCCAGCAGCTCATACCAGGGGGTCGGAGAGACCCAGTACTTC. Translating it yields CASSSYQGVGETQYF.

This chain uses TRBV7-9 with TRBJ2-2; 9 positions agree with TRBD1. J lost 4 bases, V lost 11 bases, and 5 bases had no gene match. The CDR3 sequence is 13 residues long. Germline CDR1 is SEHNR and CDR2 is FQNEAQ (reference sequence). CDR3 sequence (DNA): TGTGCCGGAGACAGGGGGGGCACCGGGGAGCTGTTTTTT. Its protein is CAGDRGGTGELFF.

Here the CDR3 reads CASSLSFSGSHEQYF. The CDR3 DNA reads TGTGCCAGCAGCTTGAGTTTTAGCGGGAGTCACGAGCAGTACTTC. The chain joins TRBV11-2 to TRBJ2-7, with 9 bases lining up with TRBD2. CDR1 and CDR2 (germline): SGHAT, FQNNGV. Losses at the gene ends were 3 bases for V and 5 bases for J; bases not matched to a gene: 8. The CDR3 runs to 15 residues.

This chain links TRBV2 with TRBJ2-6; a weak D match, TRBD1 (6 bases). The CDR3 has 15 residues. The V and J ends lost 6 bases and 4 bases respectively, with 13 bases between them. Germline V gene data show CDR1 as SNHLY and CDR2 as FYNNEI. CDR3 amino acids: CASRAQGSGANVLTF. As DNA, the CDR3 is TGTGCCAGCAGGGCCCAGGGGTCCGGGGCCAACGTCCTGACTTTC.

This chain connects TRBV27 to TRBJ1-2; tentative D call: TRBD1 (6 bases). Germline V gene sequence: CDR1 MNHEY, CDR2 SMNVEV (reference sequence). Trimming stripped 2 bases from V and 3 bases from J, with 10 bases between. The CDR3 totals 14 residues. CDR3: CASSLIRGYYGYTF. The CDR3 DNA follows: TGTGCCAGCAGTTTAATCAGGGGATACTATGGCTACACCTTC.

The chain employs TRBV11-2 and TRBJ1-2; 8 nucleotides line up with TRBD1. Germline loops: CDR1 SGHAT, CDR2 FQNNGV. The CDR3 is made up of 15 amino acids. V dropped 3 bases and J dropped 5; count of bases not matched to a gene: 8. DNA of the CDR3: TGTGCCAGCAGCTTGGACAGGGTTCCCCTTTATGGCTACACCTTC. This codes for CASSLDRVPLYGYTF.

This clone was seen just once. This chain joins TRBV28 and TRBJ1-1; no clear D gene. This CDR3 contains 14 residues. Germline CDR1 and CDR2: MDHEN and SYDVKM. V lost 5 bases and J lost 6, with 16 bases in between. The CDR3 bases are TGTGCCAGCAGTCCCCCCGGTCCGAAGTCTGAAGCTTTCTTT. This encodes CASSPPGPKSEAFF. Using reference TRBV28 and TRBJ1-1 for the parts outside the CDR3, the full variable domain is DVKVTQSSRYLVKRTGEKVFLECVQDMDHENMFWYRQDPGLGLRLIYFSYDVKMKEKGDIPEGYSVSREKKERFSLILESASTNQTSMYLCASSPPGPKSEAFFGQGTRLTVV.

This clone was observed a handful of times. The V and J genes are TRBV28 and TRBJ2-7; no clear D. Germline V gene data show CDR1 as MDHEN and CDR2 as SYDVKM. CDR3 size: 13 residues. Trimming left V 5 bases short and J 6 bases short, with 14 bases between. In DNA, the CDR3 is TGTGCCAGCAGTCGAGACTTAGTTGGCGAGCAGTACTTC. Translating it yields CASSRDLVGEQYF.

CDR3 DNA: TGTGCCAGCAGCTCGACTAGCTGGTACACAGATACGCAGTATTTT. It yields the protein CASSSTSWYTDTQYF. This rearrangement joins TRBV7-3 to TRBJ2-3; 7 nucleotides line up with TRBD2. The V gene's germline CDR1 is SGHTA and CDR2 FQGTGA. After removal of 4 bases from V and 2 bases from J, the junction contained 6 bases not matched to a gene. CDR3 length: 15 amino acids.

J is TRBJ2-2 and V is TRBV4-2; TRBD2 matches at 7 bases. After removal of 3 bases from V and 1 base from J, the junction contained 14 bases not matched to a gene. This CDR3 region has 19 residues. The V gene's germline CDR1 is LGHNA and CDR2 YNFKEQ. The CDR3 DNA reads as TGTGCCAGCAGCCATCCCCGGGGCCTAGGGACTAAGAACACCGGGGAGCTGTTTTTT. This gives the protein CASSHPRGLGTKNTGELFF.

As concerns this clone: At the DNA level, this CDR3 is encoded by other sequences in the same sample as well. CDR3 DNA: TGTGCCAGCAGCGTAGATCGGAGCTCCTACAATGAGCAGTTCTTC. Amino acid sequence: CASSVDRSSYNEQFF. J is TRBJ2-1 and V is TRBV9; D is uncertain. Germline V lookup: CDR1 SGDLS, CDR2 YYNGEE. The CDR3 sequence is 15 residues long. V was shortened by 0 bases and J by 0 bases, with 7 bases between the two germline ends.

DNA of the CDR3: TGTGCCAGCACCGATTTATGGGGCGGGAGGACTGAAGCTTTCTTT. Translation: CASTDLWGGRTEAFF. The chain carries TRBV28 and TRBJ1-1; a weak D match, TRBD1 (5 bases). V dropped 7 bases and J dropped 5 bases, with 20 bases sitting between them. Germline lookup yields CDR1 MDHEN and CDR2 SYDVKM. The CDR3 is made up of 15 amino acids.

This chain connects TRBV28 to TRBJ2-3, with unresolved D. Trimming left V 1 base short and J 2 bases short, with 10 bases between. The CDR3 totals 15 residues. Germline V gene lookup returns CDR1 MDHEN and CDR2 SYDVKM. The DNA of the CDR3 is TGTGCCAGCAGTTTATTGGGCATAAACACAGATACGCAGTATTTT. Translated, it gives CASSLLGINTDTQYF.

The rearrangement joins TRBV28 to TRBJ1-2; 9 bases align to TRBD1. The germline V gene has CDR1 MDHEN and CDR2 SYDVKM. V gave up 6 bases and J gave up 8 bases; unmatched junction bases: 22. This CDR3 is built from 18 residues. CDR3 loop: CASSPDGLISGQGGGYTF. CDR3 nucleotides: TGTGCCAGCAGCCCCGATGGCCTCATATCGGGACAGGGAGGCGGCTACACCTTC.

This sequence joins TRBV15 and TRBJ1-4; D is unresolved. V was cut by 1 base and J by 0 bases, with 18 bases left in between. The CDR3 is 19 amino acids. Germline lookup yields CDR1 LNHNV and CDR2 YYDKDF (reference sequence). CDR3 bases: TGTGCCACCAGCAGAGGCCCCGGGCCAAACCCCGCAACTAATGAAAAACTGTTTTTT. Translation: CATSRGPGPNPATNEKLFF.

The J gene is TRBJ1-2, the V gene TRBV28, with D possibly being TRBD1 (5 bases). Germline CDR1 MDHEN, CDR2 SYDVKM. Trimming took 3 bases from V and 1 from J, leaving 12 bases between them. This CDR3 is built from 15 residues. The CDR3 sequence is CASSLWAGGNYGYTF. The CDR3 DNA follows: TGTGCCAGCAGTTTGTGGGCGGGGGGTAACTATGGCTACACCTTC.

The chain is built from TRBV5-1 and TRBJ1-1, with D hard to call. Trimming stripped 0 bases from V and 0 bases from J, with 9 bases between. The CDR3 totals 15 residues. Germline V gene sequence: CDR1 SGHRS, CDR2 YFSETQ. The CDR3 bases are TGCGCCAGCAGCTTGGTGGCGGATATGAACACTGAAGCTTTCTTT. This encodes CASSLVADMNTEAFF.

This chain joins TRBV5-6 and TRBJ1-3; D is unclear. The germline CDR1 and CDR2 sequences are SGHDT and YYEEEE. Trimming removed 4 bases at V and 0 bases at J, with 11 bases between. This CDR3 is 15 amino acids long. The CDR3 bases are TGTGCCAGCAGCAACGTAGTGGTCTCTGGAAACACCATATATTTT. Translated, it gives CASSNVVVSGNTIYF. The full variable domain, in which reference TRBV5-6 and TRBJ1-3 provide the parts outside the CDR3, is DAGVTQSPTHLIKTRGQQVTLRCSPKSGHDTVSWYQQALGQGPQFIFQYYEEEERQRGNFPDRFSGHQFPNYSSELNVNALLLGDSALYLCASSNVVVSGNTIYFGEGSWLTVV.

This clone was found once. V and J are TRBV18 and TRBJ1-1, with D perhaps matching TRBD1 (6 bases). CDR3 length: 16 residues. Trimming took 1 base from V and 1 from J, leaving 13 bases between them. The germline gives CDR1 KGHSH, CDR2 LQKENI. DNA of the CDR3: TGTGCCAGCTCACCACGGGGCAAGGGGGAGAACACTGAAGCTTTCTTT. Residues: CASSPRGKGENTEAFF. Looking up the rest from reference TRBV18 and TRBJ1-1 gives the full variable domain: NAGVMQNPRHLVRRRGQEARLRCSPMKGHSHVYWYRQLPEEGLKFMVYLQKENIIDESGMPKERFSAEFPKEGPSILRIQQVVRGDSAAYFCASSPRGKGENTEAFFGQGTRLTVV.

This chain links TRBV6-6 with TRBJ2-3; the D is unclear. Germline CDR1 reads MNHNY; CDR2 reads SVGAGI (reference sequence). The CDR3 covers 10 residues. The CDR3 loop is CATSSDTQYF. The CDR3 nucleotides are TGTGCGACCTCGTCGGATACGCAGTATTTT.

This rearrangement joins TRBV7-2 to TRBJ2-7, with D uncertain. The V and J ends lost 6 bases and 2 bases respectively, with 11 bases between them. The CDR3 length is 13 residues. Germline CDR1 SGHTA, CDR2 FQGNSA. The DNA of the CDR3 is TGTGCCAGCAGACAGACTGGAACCTACGAGCAGTACTTC. It specifies CASRQTGTYEQYF.

The chain is built from TRBV30 and TRBJ1-5, with D unclear. The CDR3 length is 13 residues. The V gene's germline CDR1 is GTSNPN and CDR2 SVGIG (reference sequence). Trimming removed 1 base from V and 3 bases from J, with 7 bases in between. The CDR3 nucleotides read TGTGCCTGGAGTGGACGGGACAATCAGCCCCAGCATTTT. Protein sequence: CAWSGRDNQPQHF.

J is TRBJ2-5 and V is TRBV11-3; D assignment may be TRBD1 or TRBD2 (6 bases each). The V gene lost 5 bases and the J gene lost 0 bases, with 10 bases spanning the gap. The CDR3 has 14 residues. Germline CDR1 is SGHNT and CDR2 is YENEEA. The CDR3 DNA is TGTGCCAGCAGCAAAAGGGGGGACCAAGAGACCCAGTACTTC. Translation gives CASSKRGDQETQYF.

In this sample, this clone turned up once. The J gene is TRBJ2-1, the V gene TRBV7-2; weak D call: TRBD2 (7 bases). The CDR3 runs 12 residues. V lost 6 bases, J lost 11 bases, and 14 bases lay in between. Germline V gene lookup returns CDR1 SGHTA and CDR2 FQGNSA. DNA for the CDR3: TGTGCCAGCAGTCGGCCCGGGGGGCAGCAGTTCTTC. It yields the protein CASSRPGGQQFF.